A single sample is the source of the 28 T cell receptor beta chains below, sequenced in a study of Ad26.COV2.S vaccination and SARS-CoV-2 variants. Treatment specified: some 20 received Ad26.COV2.S at low or high dose, single or two shots; 5 received placebo; per-sample allocation not given. Day 63 following the first vaccine or placebo injection was when the samples were taken. Sequencing used immunoSEQ multiplex PCR; TCRdb keeps in-frame clones, though not all of them. The sample lists 430,000 or so clones; more than 80% were seen once. Sequencing was performed on peripheral blood, taken in a trial of Ad26.COV2.S vaccine versus placebo. Receptors originate from a person aged 18 to 59 who received the Ad26.COV2.S COVID-19 vaccine or a placebo.

The chain employs TRBV19 and TRBJ2-3, with a possible D match to TRBD2 (6 bases). Trimming took off 0 bases at V and 0 bases at J, with 13 bases between the two ends. CDR3 length equals 17 residues. Germline values: CDR1 LNHDA, CDR2 SQIVND (reference sequence). CDR3 protein: CASSIDLRDFSTDTQYF. The CDR3 bases are TGTGCCAGTAGTATAGATTTAAGGGACTTTAGCACAGATACGCAGTATTTT.

This rearrangement joins TRBV5-4 to TRBJ1-1; no reliable D call. The CDR3 covers 14 residues. The germline V gene has CDR1 SGHNT and CDR2 YYREEE (reference sequence). V lost 0 bases and J lost 3, with 9 bases in between. The CDR3, as DNA: TGTGCCAGCAGCTTGGGTGGGATCGACACTGAAGCTTTCTTT. Its protein is CASSLGGIDTEAFF. Full variable domain (remainder filled in from reference TRBV5-4 and TRBJ1-1): ETGVTQSPTHLIKTRGQQVTLRCSSQSGHNTVSWYQQALGQGPQFIFQYYREEENGRGNFPPRFSGLQFPNYSSELNVNALELDDSALYLCASSLGGIDTEAFFGQGTRLTVV.

The chain joins TRBV6-2 or TRBV6-3 to TRBJ2-2, with 10 bases identical to TRBD1. Unmatched junction bases numbered 2, after V lost 0 bases and J lost 4 bases. This CDR3 region has 16 residues. Looked up from germline, CDR1 is MNHEY and CDR2 is SVGEGT. CDR3 nucleotide sequence: TGTGCCAGCAGTTACTCCGGGACAGGGGTCACCGGGGAGCTGTTTTTT. Translating gives CASSYSGTGVTGELFF.

This rearrangement joins TRBV5-1 to TRBJ1-3; D remains ambiguous. The length of the CDR3 is 13 residues. Per germline, CDR1 SGHRS and CDR2 YFSETQ. The ends were cut back, 0 bases at V and 6 bases at J, with 7 bases in the middle. CDR3 sequence reads: CASSLGQLNTIYF. The CDR3 nucleotides are TGCGCCAGCAGCTTGGGCCAGTTAAACACCATATATTTT.

Of note for this clone: This CDR3 is also generated by other DNA sequences in the sample. The V and J genes are TRBV5-6 and TRBJ2-3, with D unclear. CDR1 and CDR2 from the germline V gene are SGHDT and YYEEEE. This CDR3 has 14 amino acids. V dropped 2 bases and J dropped 3 bases, with 10 bases sitting between them. CDR3 sequence reads: CASSLRVFTDTQYF. CDR3 nucleotide sequence: TGTGCCAGCAGCTTAAGGGTCTTTACAGATACGCAGTATTTT.

V and J are TRBV27 and TRBJ1-2, with 8 positions matching TRBD1. The CDR3 is 14 amino acids. CDR1 and CDR2 (germline): MNHEY, SMNVEV (reference sequence). V dropped 6 bases and J dropped 8; count of bases not matched to a gene: 11. The CDR3 DNA follows: TGTGCCAGCAGCCCAACAGGGGGGGGCGGGGGCTACACCTTC. Translation gives CASSPTGGGGGYTF.

The V gene is TRBV7-3, the J gene TRBJ2-3, with D unclear. V was cut by 1 base and J by 2 bases, with 7 bases left in between. Germline V gene lookup returns CDR1 SGHTA and CDR2 FQGTGA. This CDR3 spans 14 amino acids. CDR3 sequence: CASSLSRDTDTQYF. The DNA for the CDR3 is TGTGCCAGCAGCTTAAGCCGAGACACAGATACGCAGTATTTT. Combining the CDR3 with reference TRBV7-3 and TRBJ2-3 gives the whole variable domain GAGVSQTPSNKVTEKGKYVELRCDPISGHTALYWYRQSLGQGPEFLIYFQGTGAADDSGLPNDRFFAVRPEGSVSTLKIQRTERGDSAVYLCASSLSRDTDTQYFGPGTRLTVL.

The rearrangement links TRBV30 to TRBJ1-1; TRBD1 might be the D (6 bases). Germline values: CDR1 GTSNPN, CDR2 SVGIG (reference sequence). The ends were cut back, 0 bases at V and 4 bases at J, with 12 bases in the middle. This CDR3 contains 14 residues. CDR3 sequence reads: CAWSVRRGVTEAFF. The CDR3, as DNA: TGTGCCTGGAGTGTACGCAGGGGTGTCACTGAAGCTTTCTTT.

The chain links TRBV2 to TRBJ1-1; 7 bases are a match to TRBD1. CDR1 is SNHLY and CDR2 is FYNNEI in the germline V gene. The CDR3 has 16 amino acids. Trimming took 6 bases from V and 5 from J; bases not matched to a gene: 15. As DNA, the CDR3 is TGTGCCAGCAGCCCGACCCCGACAGGGATAGGAACTGAAGCTTTCTTT. Its translation is CASSPTPTGIGTEAFF. The full variable domain, rest sourced from reference TRBV2 and TRBJ1-1, is EPEVTQTPSHQVTQMGQEVILRCVPISNHLYFYWYRQILGQKVEFLVSFYNNEISEKSEIFDDQFSVERPDGSNFTLKIRSTKLEDSAMYFCASSPTPTGIGTEAFFGQGTRLTVV.

The CDR3 nucleotides read TGTGCCAGCAGCCAAAGGAGCAGGGGGCCTCAGCCCCAGCATTTT. Translated, it gives CASSQRSRGPQPQHF. This sequence joins TRBV4-2 and TRBJ1-5; 8 bases agree with TRBD1. The ends lost 2 bases at V and 6 bases at J; junction bases unmatched: 6. CDR1 is LGHNA and CDR2 is YNFKEQ in the germline V gene. The CDR3 is 15 amino acids.

The V call is TRBV11-3, the J call TRBJ2-7, with 7 positions matching TRBD1. This CDR3 has 15 amino acids. Looked up from germline, CDR1 is SGHNT and CDR2 is YENEEA. V was clipped by 5 bases and J by 5 bases; unmatched bases: 12. The CDR3 sequence: CASSNFHRGLDEQYF. The CDR3 region has the DNA TGTGCCAGCAGCAATTTCCATAGGGGGCTGGACGAGCAGTACTTC.

The chain recombines TRBV7-2 with TRBJ2-7; 12 bases are a match to TRBD2. The CDR3 contains 15 residues. Per germline, CDR1 SGHTA and CDR2 FQGNSA. The J segment lost 4 bases and the V segment lost 5 bases, leaving 6 bases of the junction unmatched. Here the CDR3 DNA reads TGTGCCAGCAGCGCGTCCGGGACTAGCGGGTACGAGCAGTACTTC. Amino acids: CASSASGTSGYEQYF.

This rearrangement joins TRBV14 to TRBJ2-7; the D gene is possibly TRBD2 (6 bases). This CDR3 is 12 amino acids long. Germline CDR1 reads SGHDN; CDR2 reads FVKESK. Trimming left V 4 bases short and J 4 bases short, with 8 bases between. As DNA, the CDR3 is TGTGCCAGCAGCCGGGACTTTTACGAGCAGTACTTC. Translation gives CASSRDFYEQYF.

The rearrangement links TRBV2 to TRBJ2-2, with D perhaps assigned TRBD1 or TRBD2 (5 bases each). Trimming took 7 bases from V and 2 from J, leaving 11 bases between them. The CDR3 spans 14 residues. Germline V gene data show CDR1 as SNHLY and CDR2 as FYNNEI. For the CDR3, the DNA is TGTGCCAGCATCGGGACGGTCAACACCGGGGAGCTGTTTTTT. It codes for CASIGTVNTGELFF.

V usage is TRBV15 and J usage is TRBJ1-1, with a weak D call TRBD1 (5 bases). Per the germline V gene, CDR1 is LNHNV and CDR2 is YYDKDF (reference sequence). V was trimmed by 1 base and J by 6 bases, leaving 9 bases between them. The CDR3 runs 13 residues. The CDR3 protein is CATSRGGNSEAFF. The CDR3 DNA reads TGTGCCACCAGCAGAGGGGGGAATTCTGAAGCTTTCTTT. Variable domain in full (rest from reference TRBV15 and TRBJ1-1): DAMVIQNPRYQVTQFGKPVTLSCSQTLNHNVMYWYQQKSSQAPKLLFHYYDKDFNNEADTPDNFQSRRPNTSFCFLDIRSPGLGDTAMYLCATSRGGNSEAFFGQGTRLTVV.

The genes are TRBV4-3 and TRBJ2-2; 7 nucleotides line up with TRBD2. The V segment lost 1 base and the J segment 0 bases; nucleotides outside the gene matches: 8. CDR1 and CDR2 (germline): LGHNA, YSLEER. This CDR3 has 18 residues. DNA of the CDR3: TGCGCCAGCAGCCAAGCTTATCCCGGGGGGACGAACACCGGGGAGCTGTTTTTT. It specifies CASSQAYPGGTNTGELFF.

This chain links TRBV6-1 with TRBJ2-5; D may be TRBD1 (6 bases). Germline V gene lookup returns CDR1 MNHNS and CDR2 SASEGT. The germline V and J ends were trimmed by 3 bases and 5 bases, with 13 bases remaining between them. The CDR3 covers 14 residues. Written as DNA, the CDR3 is TGTGCCAGCAGTGACCGGGTCCAGGGGGAGACCCAGTACTTC. It is translated as CASSDRVQGETQYF.

There are a few counts of this clone. The chain employs TRBV5-4 and TRBJ2-2; D remains unclear. The germline V gene has CDR1 SGHNT and CDR2 YYREEE (reference sequence). Deletions cut 6 bases from V and 0 bases from J, with 9 bases between. There are 14 residues in the CDR3. In DNA form, the CDR3 reads TGTGCCAGCAAATCTACCCCGAACACCGGGGAGCTGTTTTTT. Amino acids: CASKSTPNTGELFF.

In this sample, this clone turned up a few times. CDR3 residues: CASSYGPLGANTGELFF. CDR3 DNA sequence: TGTGCCAGCAGTTACGGACCGCTGGGAGCGAACACCGGGGAGCTGTTTTTT. The V gene is TRBV6-2 or TRBV6-3, the J gene TRBJ2-2, with D perhaps matching TRBD2 (5 bases). Germline V lookup: CDR1 MNHEY, CDR2 SVGEGT. This CDR3 is 17 amino acids long. V was trimmed by 2 bases and J by 0 bases, leaving 13 bases between them.

The V and J genes are TRBV7-2 and TRBJ2-5; D possibly corresponds to TRBD1 (5 bases). The CDR3 has 13 amino acids. Germline V gene data show CDR1 as SGHTA and CDR2 as FQGNSA. With 4 bases removed from V and 5 bases from J, the gap between germline ends came to 11 bases. CDR3 sequence reads: CASSSQGRETQYF. DNA of the CDR3: TGTGCCAGCAGCTCCCAGGGTAGGGAGACCCAGTACTTC.

The V and J genes are TRBV5-6 and TRBJ2-5; D possibly uses TRBD1 or TRBD2 (5 bases each). V shed 4 bases and J shed 6 bases, with 13 bases lying between them. The CDR3 is made up of 13 amino acids. Per the germline V gene, CDR1 is SGHDT and CDR2 is YYEEEE. CDR3 sequence reads: CASSSRDVQTQYF. The CDR3 DNA is TGTGCCAGCAGCAGCAGGGACGTCCAGACCCAGTACTTC.

The chain links TRBV5-1 to TRBJ2-4, with 9 nucleotides matching TRBD1. The CDR3 is 14 amino acids. Trimming cost V 4 bases and J 8 bases; bases outside gene matches: 7. The germline gives CDR1 SGHRS, CDR2 YFSETQ. This CDR3 is CASSRGQGADIQYF. In nucleotides, the CDR3 is TGCGCCAGCAGCAGGGGACAGGGCGCGGACATTCAGTACTTC.

The chain has TRBV7-3 and TRBJ2-1; 11 nucleotides align to TRBD2. This CDR3 has 16 amino acids. The junction had 6 bases not matched to a gene; V was cut back by 4 bases and J by 4 bases. Germline values: CDR1 SGHTA, CDR2 FQGTGA. CDR3 sequence (DNA): TGTGCCAGCAGCTCCAAGGGACTAGCGGCTTACAATGAGCAGTTCTTC. Its protein product is CASSSKGLAAYNEQFF.

V gene TRBV5-1 combines with J gene TRBJ2-5, with D possibly matching TRBD2 (7 bases). Germline CDR1 and CDR2: SGHRS and YFSETQ. V lost 7 bases to trimming and J lost 1 base, with 17 bases between them. The length of the CDR3 is 15 residues. The CDR3 coding sequence is TGCGCCAGCTGGGGGGGGGCCGGATCCCAAGAGACCCAGTACTTC. This codes for CASWGGAGSQETQYF.

The chain uses TRBV6-4 and TRBJ2-7; 11 nucleotides line up with TRBD2. This CDR3 region has 13 residues. CDR1 is MRHNA, CDR2 SNTAGT, per germline. J gave up 4 bases and V 6 bases, and 2 bases lay outside the gene matches. The CDR3 DNA reads as TGTGCCAGCAGGGGGACTAGCGGTTACGAGCAGTACTTC. Its protein is CASRGTSGYEQYF.

The CDR3 loop reads CASSNGATFPQPQHF. The CDR3 DNA reads TGTGCCAGCAGCAACGGGGCGACCTTCCCGCAGCCCCAGCATTTT. This chain links TRBV21-1 with TRBJ1-5. TRBV21-1 represents a pseudogene. This CDR3 region has 15 residues.

V usage is TRBV13 and J usage is TRBJ2-3; unclear D gene. The CDR3 runs 16 residues. V was cut by 6 bases and J by 0 bases, with 16 bases left in between. Germline CDR1 reads PRHDT; CDR2 reads FYEKMQ (reference sequence). The CDR3, as DNA: TGTGCCAGCAGGGACGGGCGAAAGGCTAGCACAGATACGCAGTATTTT. Translated, it gives CASRDGRKASTDTQYF.

V and J are TRBV6-5 and TRBJ2-7; 14 bases are shared with TRBD2. CDR1 MNHEY and CDR2 SVGAGI come from the germline V gene. CDR3 length equals 16 residues. J was trimmed by 7 bases and V by 0 bases; bases with no gene match: 5. The CDR3 reads CASSYSGLAGGWEQYF. CDR3 DNA: TGTGCCAGCAGTTACTCAGGACTAGCGGGAGGCTGGGAGCAGTACTTC.